Listed below are T cell receptor beta chains from one sample, sequenced in a study of blood T cells in healthy people across ages. TCRdb processed the 5' RACE reads anew with MiXCR; each CDR3 protein has one entry. This sample carries roughly 1.5 million distinct CDR3 sequences, under 55% of them seen once, and the ten largest clones take under 5%. Sequencing was carried out using blood. The receptors were gathered from a woman between 18 and 29 years old in good health. Both conserved end residues are part of each CDR3. The D gene is left open where the match is weak. Only some rows state a clone size, as once, few, many or a class for expanded clones.

-,TRBV14,TRBJ1-1,once,TGTGCCAGCAGCCAACCGGGATACTTCTTCGCTGAAGCTTTCTTT,CASSQPGYFFAEAFF
TRBD2,TRBV24-1,TRBJ2-7,few,TGTGCCACCAGTGACCCCTTAGCGGGGAGCTCCTACAATGAGCAGTACTTC,CATSDPLAGSSYNEQYF
-,TRBV4-2,TRBJ2-7,-,TGTGCCAGCAGCCAAGAATCACGAGCGAGTTACAATGAGCAGTACTTC,CASSQESRASYNEQYF
TRBD2,TRBV20-1,TRBJ2-7,few,TGCAGTGCTAGAGAGGGTATTAGCGGGAGATCGGTAGGCTCCTACGAGCAGTACTTC,CSAREGISGRSVGSYEQYF
-,TRBV27,TRBJ2-1,few,TGTGCCAGCAGTTCGGACCCTAGAGGGACCTACAATGAGCAGTTCTTC,CASSSDPRGTYNEQFF
-,TRBV25-1,TRBJ2-7,-,TGTGCCAGCAGTCCCCCGCCTAGAGGGATTAGCTACAATGAGCAGTACTTC,CASSPPPRGISYNEQYF
TRBD1,TRBV6-5,TRBJ2-5,few,TGTGCCAGCAGCAGCCCCGGACAGGGGGTAATTGAGCAGTACTTC,CASSSPGQGVIEQYF
-,TRBV28,TRBJ1-5,-,TGTGCCAGTTCCGGGGCAAAATATAGCAATCAGCCCCAGCATTTT,CASSGAKYSNQPQHF
-,TRBV3-1,TRBJ1-2,-,TGTGCCAGCAGCCAAGGGACAGAATTTAACTATGGCTACACCTTC,CASSQGTEFNYGYTF
-,TRBV6-2/TRBV6-3,TRBJ2-1,few,TGTGCCAGCAGAACTTTGATGACATTCTCCTACAATGAGCAGTTCTTC,CASRTLMTFSYNEQFF
-,TRBV6-6,TRBJ2-5,few,TGTGCCAGCACTTACTCAACAGGAGCTTGGGAGACCCAGTACTTC,CASTYSTGAWETQYF
-,TRBV11-2,TRBJ2-1,-,TGTGCCAGCAGCTTAGGGCGCCTATTGACTAGTCGGTCCTACAATGAGCAGTTCTTC,CASSLGRLLTSRSYNEQFF
TRBD1,TRBV7-2,TRBJ1-5,-,TGTGCCAGCAGCTTCAGGGGGCCTGAACGGGTTAGCAATCAGCCCCAGCATTTT,CASSFRGPERVSNQPQHF
-,TRBV5-5,TRBJ1-1,-,TGTGCCAGCAGCCCAGATATCGCTGAAGCTTTCTTT,CASSPDIAEAFF
-,TRBV29-1,TRBJ2-3,-,TGCAGCGTTTTGTCTACGCAGTATTTT,CSVLSTQYF
-,TRBV19,TRBJ1-1,-,TGTGCCAGTATTCCCGACCGTATGAACACTGAAGCTTTCTTT,CASIPDRMNTEAFF
-,TRBV6-6,TRBJ1-2,few,TGTGCCAGCAGTTACTCGCGGCCAGGGGACTATGGCTACACCTTC,CASSYSRPGDYGYTF
TRBD1,TRBV12-3/TRBV12-4,TRBJ1-6,-,TGTGCCAGCAGCCAGGGGGATGTCGTTTCACCCCTCCACTTT,CASSQGDVVSPLHF
TRBD1,TRBV20-1,TRBJ1-2,-,TGCAGTGCGCACGACAGGGGAGTGAATGGCTACACCTTC,CSAHDRGVNGYTF
-,TRBV2,TRBJ1-1,few,TGTGCCAGCATTGGACAGAAAGCTTTCTTT,CASIGQKAFF
-,TRBV7-2,TRBJ2-7,-,TGTGCCAGCAGCCAAGCGCGAGGGGTTGATAACTACGAGCAGTACTTC,CASSQARGVDNYEQYF
-,TRBV21-1,TRBJ2-3,-,TGTGCCAGCAGCAAACAGCGGGGGCGCACAGATACGCAGTATTTT,CASSKQRGRTDTQYF
TRBD2,TRBV12-3/TRBV12-4,TRBJ2-3,-,TGTGCCAGCAGTGGGATGACTAGCGGGTCCGCAGATACGCAGTATTTT,CASSGMTSGSADTQYF
-,TRBV11-2,TRBJ1-1,few,TGTGCCAGCAGCTATAGCGGGCCGAACACTGAAGCTTTCTTT,CASSYSGPNTEAFF
-,TRBV21-1,TRBJ2-1,-,TGTGCCAGCAGCAAAAGGGTAACTAGCGGGGGGGAATACAATGAGCAGTTCTTC,CASSKRVTSGGEYNEQFF
TRBD1,TRBV20-1,TRBJ2-3,few,TGCAGTGCCGACCCCGACAGGGGGCCACCAGATACGCAGTATTTT,CSADPDRGPPDTQYF
-,TRBV24-1,TRBJ2-1,-,TGTGCCACCAGTGATTCGGGGACGAGTGGTAGGGCTGAGCAGTTCTTC,CATSDSGTSGRAEQFF
TRBD1,TRBV6-2/TRBV6-3,TRBJ1-5,-,TGTGCCAGCACCCGGACAGGGCGACAGCCCCAGCATTTT,CASTRTGRQPQHF
TRBD1,TRBV6-5,TRBJ1-1,-,TGTGCCAGCAGTTCCCAGGACAGGGGAGGAACTGAAGCTTTCTTT,CASSSQDRGGTEAFF
-,TRBV12-3/TRBV12-4,TRBJ1-6,-,TGTGCCAGCAGTTCCGGTGGCAGGGGAAATTCACCCCTCCACTTT,CASSSGGRGNSPLHF
-,TRBV2,TRBJ2-7,few,TGTGCCAGCAGTGGTAGCCCCCAGAGGGCCTACGAGCAGTACTTC,CASSGSPQRAYEQYF
-,TRBV7-8,TRBJ2-3,-,TGTGCCAGCAGCCCGATGGGGGGACGCACAGATACGCAGTATTTT,CASSPMGGRTDTQYF
-,TRBV4-2,TRBJ2-1,-,TGTGCCAGCGGCCAGATAGACAGGAATGAGCAGTTCTTC,CASGQIDRNEQFF
-,TRBV4-1,TRBJ2-1,-,TGCGCCAGCAGCCAAGACGCCCTAGTCTCCTACAATGAGCAGTTCTTC,CASSQDALVSYNEQFF
TRBD1,TRBV27,TRBJ1-2,few,TGTGCCAGCACCCGTATACGACAGGGCGGTTACAACTATGGCTACACCTTC,CASTRIRQGGYNYGYTF
-,TRBV6-2/TRBV6-3,TRBJ1-5,-,TGTGCCAGCAGTTCGCGTTACAATCAGCCCCAGCATTTT,CASSSRYNQPQHF
-,TRBV29-1,TRBJ2-5,-,TGCAGCGTTGCGACTCATCCGACTAACAATGAGCAGTACTTC,CSVATHPTNNEQYF
TRBD1,TRBV6-5,TRBJ1-2,few,TGTGCCAGCAGTTCCACCGGGACAGGGGTCGACTATGGCTACACCTTC,CASSSTGTGVDYGYTF
TRBD1,TRBV30,TRBJ2-7,once,TGTGCCTGGAGTCCGACAGGGGCTACCTACGAGCAGTACTTC,CAWSPTGATYEQYF
-,TRBV9,TRBJ2-1,-,TGTGCCAGCAGCGTAGGGGACTCCGTCGGAGGGCAGTTCTTC,CASSVGDSVGGQFF
-,TRBV28,TRBJ1-1,few,TGTGCCAGCAGCATTCAGGGATTAGGGAACACTGAAGCTTTCTTT,CASSIQGLGNTEAFF
-,TRBV10-1,TRBJ2-3,few,TGCGCCAGCAGTGAGGAGACGTCTAGCACAGATACGCAGTATTTT,CASSEETSSTDTQYF
-,TRBV6-1,TRBJ1-5,-,TGTGCCAGCAGGGACAGATTTATTTATCAGCCACAGCATTTT,CASRDRFIYQPQHF
-,TRBV7-2,TRBJ2-7,-,TGTGCCAGCAGCCAACGGCGGGACTCCTACAATGAGCAGTACTTC,CASSQRRDSYNEQYF